Shown below are 19 T cell receptor beta chains from a single sample sequenced in a study of T cell responses to AZD1222 COVID-19 vaccine. The assay was immunoSEQ multiplex PCR, and TCRdb's table has in-frame clones only and misses some. The profile covers 120,000 or so clones, with roughly 90% appearing a single time and about 7.8% taken by the ten largest. Material: peripheral blood, obtained on day 0 of AZD1222 vaccination. The source of these receptors is an adult in good health.

The V gene is TRBV16, the J gene TRBJ2-7; TRBD2 is a possible D gene (6 bases). Looked up from germline, CDR1 is KGHSY and CDR2 is FQNENV. V shed 0 bases and J shed 7 bases, with 10 bases lying between them. The CDR3 totals 13 residues. Written as DNA, the CDR3 is TGTGCCAGCAGCCAATCCCCGGAGGGGGAGCAGTACTTC. Translated: CASSQSPEGEQYF.

This clone was found a few times. The rearrangement joins TRBV5-1 to TRBJ1-1, with no clear D. V gave up 2 bases and J gave up 5 bases, with 10 bases separating them. Germline CDR1 SGHRS, CDR2 YFSETQ. The CDR3 covers 13 residues. CDR3 nucleotides: TGCGCCAGCAGCTTTTCGCGTGGAACTGAAGCTTTCTTT. Its protein is CASSFSRGTEAFF.

The chain is built from TRBV5-6 and TRBJ2-7; possibly TRBD1 for D (6 bases). Per germline, CDR1 SGHDT and CDR2 YYEEEE. This CDR3 has 17 residues. Trimming took off 3 bases at V and 2 bases at J, with 21 bases between the two ends. CDR3 DNA sequence: TGTGCCAGCAGCTACCCGGGACACCAAAAGGGAGCCTACGAGCAGTACTTC. Encoded protein: CASSYPGHQKGAYEQYF.

The chain couples TRBV10-2 to TRBJ2-3, with 8 bases matching TRBD2. CDR1 WSHSY and CDR2 SAAADI come from the germline V gene. The CDR3 spans 16 residues. With V trimmed by 4 bases and J by 1 base, 7 bases remained unmatched. The CDR3, as DNA: TGCGCCAGCAGTGTCGTCGGGGGGGCGGGCACAGATACGCAGTATTTT. Protein product: CASSVVGGAGTDTQYF.

The V call is TRBV10-3, the J call TRBJ1-6; D unresolved. This CDR3 spans 14 amino acids. With 0 bases removed from V and 1 base from J, the gap between germline ends came to 1 base. In germline, CDR1 is ENHRY, CDR2 SYGVKD. The CDR3 nucleotides read TGTGCCATCAGTGAGTCTTCCTATAATTCACCCCTCCACTTT. Protein sequence: CAISESSYNSPLHF.

This chain links TRBV6-4 with TRBJ1-1; tentatively, D is TRBD1 (6 bases). The germline gives CDR1 MRHNA, CDR2 SNTAGT. With 0 bases removed from V and 5 bases from J, the gap between germline ends came to 25 bases. CDR3 length: 19 residues. CDR3 sequence: CASSDSSQGPYPEDTEAFF. The CDR3 nucleotides read TGTGCCAGCAGTGACTCATCCCAGGGGCCATATCCCGAGGATACTGAAGCTTTCTTT.

The rearrangement uses TRBV28 and TRBJ1-5, with 10 bases matching TRBD1. Trimming took 8 bases from V and 1 from J; bases not matched to a gene: 2. Germline assignment: CDR1 MDHEN and CDR2 SYDVKM. The CDR3 sequence is 14 residues long. The CDR3, as DNA: TGTGCCAGCCGACAGGGGGCAAGCAATCAGCCCCAGCATTTT. It is translated as CASRQGASNQPQHF.

The sample holds a few counts of this clone. This chain links TRBV27 with TRBJ2-7; D may be TRBD2 (5 bases). The germline gives CDR1 MNHEY, CDR2 SMNVEV (reference sequence). The germline V and J ends were trimmed by 5 bases and 1 base, with 9 bases remaining between them. This CDR3 is built from 13 residues. CDR3 sequence: CASSDRRSYEQYF. In nucleotides, the CDR3 is TGTGCCAGCAGTGACCGGAGGTCCTACGAGCAGTACTTC.

The chain carries TRBV3-1 (or the pseudogene TRBV3-2) and TRBJ1-5; a possible D gene is TRBD1 (5 bases). The CDR3 spans 14 residues. V was trimmed by 8 bases and J by 0 bases, leaving 11 bases between them. Per germline, CDR1 LGHDT and CDR2 YNNKEL (reference sequence). CDR3 protein: CASGTGYSNQPQHF. CDR3 in DNA: TGTGCCAGCGGAACAGGCTATAGCAATCAGCCCCAGCATTTT.

This clone occurred once. J is TRBJ1-3 and V is TRBV10-1, with D possibly TRBD1 on 5 matching bases. Deletions cut 3 bases from V and 0 bases from J, with 18 bases between. The V gene's germline CDR1 is WNHNN and CDR2 SYGVQD (reference sequence). The CDR3 extends over 18 amino acids. CDR3 sequence reads: CASSEMGRYLPSGNTIYF. CDR3 sequence (DNA): TGCGCCAGCAGTGAAATGGGACGGTACCTTCCCTCTGGAAACACCATATATTTT.

The chain is built from TRBV2 and TRBJ2-6; 7 bases map to TRBD2. V was pared by 4 bases and J by 2 bases, with 5 bases of the junction left unmatched. There are 16 residues in the CDR3. Looked up from germline, CDR1 is SNHLY and CDR2 is FYNNEI. The CDR3 coding sequence is TGTGCCAGCAGTGCCCTGGGGGGGACTGGGGCCAACGTCCTGACTTTC. Its translation is CASSALGGTGANVLTF.

This chain uses TRBV2 with TRBJ1-6; TRBD1 might be the D (6 bases). The CDR3 is made up of 15 amino acids. Germline CDR1 SNHLY, CDR2 FYNNEI. Trimming pared 10 bases from V and 5 bases from J, leaving 18 bases between. In DNA form, the CDR3 reads TGTGCCACACGACAGGACCTAAAGCATAATTCACCCCTCCACTTT. It translates to CATRQDLKHNSPLHF.

V gene TRBV3-1 (or the pseudogene TRBV3-2) combines with J gene TRBJ2-7, with 9 bases fitting TRBD1. The length of the CDR3 is 18 residues. Germline CDR1 and CDR2: LGHDT and YNNKEL (reference sequence). V lost 1 base to trimming and J lost 1 base; unmatched junction nucleotides: 11. In nucleotides, the CDR3 is TGTGCCAGCAGCCAAGGGCCCTGGACAGGGGAGTTATCCTACGAGCAGTACTTC. This encodes CASSQGPWTGELSYEQYF.

This clone was detected only once. The CDR3 protein is CASRSSTDTQYF. The CDR3 region has the DNA TGTGCCAGTAGATCTAGCACAGATACGCAGTATTTT. The V and J genes are TRBV19 and TRBJ2-3, with D unresolved. Trimming shortened V by 6 bases and J by 0 bases, and 4 bases separated the two germline ends. This CDR3 is 12 amino acids long. CDR1 LNHDA and CDR2 SQIVND come from the germline V gene (reference sequence). Together with reference TRBV19 and TRBJ2-3, the CDR3 gives the full variable domain: DGGITQSPKYLFRKEGQNVTLSCEQNLNHDAMYWYRQDPGQGLRLIYYSQIVNDFQKGDIAEGYSVSREKKESFPLTVTSAQKNPTAFYLCASRSSTDTQYFGPGTRLTVL.

The chain recombines TRBV14 with TRBJ2-7; no clear D gene. Germline V gene data show CDR1 as SGHDN and CDR2 as FVKESK. The V gene lost 0 bases and the J gene lost 3 bases, with 9 bases spanning the gap. The CDR3 runs 14 residues. DNA of the CDR3: TGTGCCAGCAGCCAAGAGGCCAGTTTCTACGAGCAGTACTTC. Amino acids: CASSQEASFYEQYF.

The rearrangement links TRBV20-1 to TRBJ1-2; no definite D call. The CDR3 has 11 amino acids. The V and J ends lost 3 bases and 11 bases respectively, with 13 bases between them. Germline CDR1 DFQATT, CDR2 SNEGSKA (reference sequence). Written as DNA, the CDR3 is TGCAGTGCTAGGTGGACCCGGGGTTACACCTTC. It codes for CSARWTRGYTF.

This sequence joins TRBV11-3 and TRBJ2-1, with TRBD1 matching 10 bases. V shed 1 base, J shed 5 bases, and the junction held 5 bases outside the gene matches. The CDR3 contains 16 residues. Germline values: CDR1 SGHNT, CDR2 YENEEA. CDR3 region: CASSLGAGTGDNEQFF. The CDR3 bases are TGTGCCAGCAGCTTAGGTGCCGGGACAGGGGACAATGAGCAGTTCTTC. The variable domain in full, with the rest retrieved from reference TRBV11-3 and TRBJ2-1, is EAGVVQSPRYKIIEKKQPVAFWCNPISGHNTLYWYLQNLGQGPELLIRYENEEAVDDSQLPKDRFSAERLKGVDSTLKIQPAELGDSAVYLCASSLGAGTGDNEQFFGPGTRLTVL.

Here the CDR3 DNA reads TGTGCCAGCACCTCTAGCGGGCTCCAAGAGACCCAGTACTTC. Protein product: CASTSSGLQETQYF. The chain has TRBV11-2 and TRBJ2-5, with TRBD2 matching 8 bases. The trim removed 7 bases at V and 1 base at J, leaving 5 bases unmatched. The CDR3 covers 14 residues. Germline V gene data show CDR1 as SGHAT and CDR2 as FQNNGV.

The V call is TRBV19, the J call TRBJ1-5; D not certain. V shed 4 bases and J shed 4 bases, with 14 bases lying between them. CDR3 size: 15 residues. Per germline, CDR1 LNHDA and CDR2 SQIVND (reference sequence). The CDR3 reads CASSTARGRNQPQHF. The CDR3 bases are TGTGCCAGTAGTACCGCCCGAGGGCGGAATCAGCCCCAGCATTTT.